This T cell receptor (beta chain) was identified in a study of blood T cells in healthy people across ages. The CDR3 runs 13 residues. The junction had 5 bases not matched to a gene; V was cut back by 2 bases and J by 5 bases. Germline V gene sequence: CDR1 DFQATT, CDR2 SNEGSKA (reference sequence). It was with a sample-barcoded 5' primer and a J-beta primer mix that a second PCR of about 6 to 12 cycles was run. Via MiXCR, TCRdb re-called the 5' RACE reads, giving one row per CDR3 protein. The top ten hold around 4% of the sample, which has 1,500,000 or so distinct CDR3 sequences, under 55% seen once.

The chain is built from TRBV20-1 and TRBJ1-2, with 7 positions matching TRBD1. The source is a woman aged 18-35 years in good health. The specimen was blood. The CDR3, as DNA: TGCAGTGCTAGATCCGACAGGGAGTATGGCTACACCTTC. This encodes CSARSDREYGYTF.